This TCR beta chain was identified during a study of chemoradiotherapy in HPV16-positive cancers. As for the study in general: Candidate HPV-specific T-cell clones and common TCR motifs came from functional assays in a couple of HPV16-positive patients.

Method: immunoSEQ multiplex PCR; TCRdb's copy keeps in-frame clones and lacks some. The sample contains approximately 5,400 clones, 86% of which appear only once. V shed 3 bases and J 2 bases; nucleotides not matched to a gene: 2. The CDR3 runs 15 residues. The germline CDR1 and CDR2 sequences are SGHDT and YYEEEE. The V call is TRBV5-6, the J call TRBJ2-1; 10 nucleotides agree with TRBD1. The source material was tumor tissue, sampled from a patient who underwent chemoradiotherapy. The receptor comes from a human donor with HPV-associated anogenital cancer. The DNA for the CDR3 is TGTGCCAGCAGCTGGGGACAGGGGACCTACAATGAGCAGTTCTTC. Translation gives CASSWGQGTYNEQFF.